The rows below give T cell receptor beta chains drawn from one sample of a study of T-cell reconstitution after alpha-beta-depleted transplantation in children. Via MiXCR, TCRdb re-called the PCR reads, giving one row per CDR3 protein. The table lists a few hundred thousand distinct CDR3 sequences, roughly a tenth of them singletons. The source was PBMCs from the stem cell graft donor, collected from the stem cell graft. All receptors come from a human donor who donated a stem cell graft to a child with SCID. Both conserved end residues are part of each CDR3. The D gene is left open where the match is weak. Where a row states a size, it is once, few, many or the class of an expanded clone; other rows omit it.

v_call	j_call	clone_size	d_call	cdr3_aa	cdr3_nt
TRBV2	TRBJ2-3	few	.	CASSEPQEWGTDTQYF	TGTGCCAGCAGTGAACCGCAGGAGTGGGGCACAGATACGCAGTATTTT
TRBV28	TRBJ2-3	many	.	CASSSRLPSTDTQYF	TGTGCCAGCAGTTCCCGACTACCGAGCACAGATACGCAGTATTTT
TRBV12-3/TRBV12-4	TRBJ1-6	many	.	CASSLGLGNSPLHF	TGTGCCAGCAGTTTAGGGTTGGGAAATTCACCCCTCCACTTT
TRBV7-2	TRBJ2-1	many	.	CASTRSAVNEQFF	TGTGCCAGCACCCGGTCCGCGGTGAATGAGCAGTTCTTC
TRBV6-4	TRBJ2-1	many	.	CASKRGYAGALGSYNEQFF	TGTGCCAGCAAACGCGGCTATGCGGGGGCCTTGGGGTCCTACAATGAGCAGTTCTTC
TRBV5-5	TRBJ1-4	few	TRBD1	CASSSTRGFFEKLFF	TGTGCCAGCAGCTCCACCAGGGGGTTCTTTGAAAAACTGTTTTTT
TRBV20-1	TRBJ2-1	many	TRBD2	CSANQGTSGGNEQFF	TGCAGTGCTAATCAAGGGACTAGCGGGGGAAATGAGCAGTTCTTC
TRBV7-2	TRBJ2-7	few	TRBD1	CASSKGDSPYEQYF	TGTGCCAGCAGCAAAGGGGACAGCCCATACGAGCAGTACTTC
TRBV6-6	TRBJ1-3	many	.	CASSPPTGNTIYF	TGTGCCAGCAGCCCCCCCACTGGAAACACCATATATTTT
TRBV11-1	TRBJ2-1	many	.	CASSLALGMWRSYNEQFF	TGTGCCAGCAGCTTAGCGCTGGGCATGTGGAGATCCTACAATGAGCAGTTCTTC
TRBV12-3/TRBV12-4	TRBJ1-4	many	.	CASSLGEKLFF	TGTGCCAGCAGTTTGGGCGAAAAACTGTTTTTT
TRBV5-5	TRBJ1-4	many	TRBD1	CASSCNHRGMDEKLFF	TGTGCCAGCAGCTGCAATCACAGGGGGATGGATGAAAAACTGTTTTTT
TRBV10-3	TRBJ1-5	many	.	CAISESKVAGHQPQHF	TGTGCCATCAGTGAGTCGAAGGTTGCGGGTCATCAGCCCCAGCATTTT
TRBV12-3/TRBV12-4	TRBJ2-7	many	.	CASSIKGSEQYF	TGTGCCAGCAGCATTAAAGGTTCCGAGCAGTACTTC
TRBV6-1	TRBJ1-4	many	.	CASSSRGASNEKLFF	TGTGCCAGCTCAAGTCGGGGCGCGTCTAATGAAAAACTGTTTTTT
TRBV24-1	TRBJ2-7	many	.	CATSDMGYEQYF	TGTGCCACCAGTGATATGGGGTACGAGCAGTACTTC
TRBV5-4	TRBJ2-5	.	.	CASSLTGKGEETQYF	TGTGCCAGCAGCTTGACAGGGAAAGGGGAGGAGACCCAGTACTTC
TRBV20-1	TRBJ2-5	few	TRBD2	CSASPLLAGATETQYF	TGCAGTGCTAGTCCCCTACTAGCGGGGGCGACAGAGACCCAGTACTTC
TRBV5-1	TRBJ2-7	many	.	CASSLDSTYEQYF	TGCGCCAGCAGCTTGGACAGTACCTACGAGCAGTACTTC
TRBV7-9	TRBJ2-3	many	TRBD2	CASSSGSRGGVADTQYF	TGTGCCAGCAGCTCCGGAAGTCGGGGGGGGGTTGCAGATACGCAGTATTTT
TRBV5-5	TRBJ2-2	many	TRBD2	CASSLLQRASGGTGELFF	TGTGCCAGCAGCTTGCTCCAAAGGGCCTCGGGGGGGACCGGGGAGCTGTTTTTT
TRBV27	TRBJ2-1	many	.	CASSPDLGDEQFF	TGTGCCAGCAGTCCGGACCTTGGAGATGAGCAGTTCTTC
TRBV5-1	TRBJ1-6	many	.	CASSLGGIGNSPLHF	TGCGCCAGCAGCTTGGGAGGGATTGGAAATTCACCCCTCCACTTT
TRBV11-1	TRBJ2-1	once	.	CASGFQIGTPYNEQFF	TGTGCCAGCGGCTTTCAAATCGGGACACCGTACAATGAGCAGTTCTTC
TRBV28	TRBJ2-7	many	.	CASSLEGGGFYEQYF	TGTGCCAGCAGTTTAGAGGGGGGGGGCTTCTACGAGCAGTACTTC
TRBV7-9	TRBJ1-6	many	.	CASANFQESPLHF	TGTGCCAGCGCCAACTTCCAGGAGTCACCCCTCCACTTT
TRBV5-1	TRBJ1-1	many	.	CASSPTDVLNTEAFF	TGCGCCAGCAGCCCCACGGACGTGCTGAACACTGAAGCTTTCTTT
TRBV5-6	TRBJ1-4	many	.	CASSFTDSRGKLFF	TGTGCCAGCAGCTTCACGGACTCCAGGGGAAAACTGTTTTTT
TRBV10-3	TRBJ1-1	many	.	CAISDLDTNTEAFF	TGTGCCATCAGTGACCTAGACACGAACACTGAAGCTTTCTTT